These 8 T cell receptor beta chains came from one sample sequenced in a study of control samples from healthy donors and cancer patients. The protocol was immunoSEQ multiplex PCR, while the TCRdb copy is restricted to in-frame clones and leaves out a portion. This sample has tens of thousands of clones, with about 88% found just once. Sequencing used blood. The source of these receptors is a woman aged 55-70 years in good health.

CDR3 sequence: CASRRPERQGTDTQYF. The CDR3 DNA follows: TGTGCCAGTAGGAGACCCGAGCGTCAGGGCACAGATACGCAGTATTTT. This rearrangement joins TRBV19 to TRBJ2-3, with D unresolved. CDR1 LNHDA and CDR2 SQIVND come from the germline V gene (reference sequence). V was pared by 6 bases and J by 1 base, with 17 bases between. There are 16 residues in the CDR3.

V is TRBV10-3 and J is TRBJ2-7; a weak D match, TRBD1 (5 bases). From germline, CDR1 is ENHRY and CDR2 SYGVKD. The CDR3 is 11 residues long. Trimming took 11 bases from V and 5 from J, leaving 13 bases between them. CDR3 residues: CASQGLNEQYF. In DNA form, the CDR3 reads TGTGCCTCTCAGGGTTTGAACGAGCAGTACTTC.

The chain links TRBV18 to TRBJ1-4; D might be TRBD1 (6 bases). Germline V lookup: CDR1 KGHSH, CDR2 LQKENI. The CDR3 sequence is 16 residues long. The ends were cut back, 3 bases at V and 0 bases at J, with 11 bases in the middle. The CDR3 bases are TGTGCCAGCTCACCCGGGACATGGGCAACTAATGAAAAACTGTTTTTT. It is translated as CASSPGTWATNEKLFF.

This clone was detected only once. This chain links TRBV9 with TRBJ1-2; possible D gene TRBD1, 5 bases. The germline V gene encodes CDR1 SGDLS and CDR2 YYNGEE. Trimming took off 1 base at V and 6 bases at J, with 13 bases between the two ends. The CDR3 sequence is 14 residues long. For the CDR3, the DNA is TGTGCCAGCAGCGTACAGTTCGGGGGACATGGCTACACCTTC. This sequence encodes CASSVQFGGHGYTF.

The genes are TRBV27 and TRBJ1-2; D may be TRBD1 (6 bases). The germline V gene has CDR1 MNHEY and CDR2 SMNVEV (reference sequence). The CDR3 covers 17 residues. V gave up 3 bases and J gave up 4 bases, with 21 bases separating them. The CDR3 is CASSFSRGDTTFYGYTF. In nucleotides, the CDR3 is TGTGCCAGCAGTTTCTCCAGGGGCGACACTACCTTCTATGGCTACACCTTC.

This chain connects TRBV2 to TRBJ2-7; possible D gene TRBD2, 9 bases. The CDR3 spans 21 residues. Trimming pared 4 bases from V and 0 bases from J, leaving 31 bases between. The germline CDR1 and CDR2 sequences are SNHLY and FYNNEI. CDR3 bases: TGTGCCAGCAGTGTCTGGGGGGACAGGATCATAAGCGGGGGGTTCTCCTACGAGCAGTACTTC. It yields the protein CASSVWGDRIISGGFSYEQYF.

This clone was seen a few times. The chain has TRBV28 and TRBJ1-4; maybe TRBD1 (5 bases). Germline V gene sequence: CDR1 MDHEN, CDR2 SYDVKM. Trimming removed 4 bases from V and 0 bases from J, with 9 bases in between. This CDR3 has 15 residues. CDR3 protein: CASSSPGTTNEKLFF. The CDR3 DNA reads TGTGCCAGCAGTTCCCCAGGGACAACTAATGAAAAACTGTTTTTT.

This clone came up once. The genes are TRBV7-2 and TRBJ2-5, with TRBD2 matching over 7 bases. The junction had 16 bases not matched to a gene; V was cut back by 2 bases and J by 4 bases. The CDR3 length is 18 residues. Germline CDR1 reads SGHTA; CDR2 reads FQGNSA. CDR3 DNA sequence: TGTGCCAGCAGCTTACGACGGGTTTGGCGGGAGTTAGGAGAGACCCAGTACTTC. Amino acids: CASSLRRVWRELGETQYF.